The present T cell receptor beta chain was sequenced within a study of blood T cell repertoires in COVID-19. Germline CDR1 PRHDT, CDR2 FYEKMQ (reference sequence). Trimming pared 0 bases from V and 4 bases from J, leaving 9 bases between. The CDR3 is 14 residues long. Source study methods: Reference gene primers were amplified, and this amplification served to estimate nucleated cell counts. The repertoire was sequenced with immunoSEQ multiplex PCR; TCRdb's copy has only in-frame clones and lacks some. V and J calls and clone size follow that table, whereas D and trimming were derived from the DNA. The sample gives fewer than 200,000 clones, nearly 90% of which show up once; about 1.9% is in the top ten.

The source material was peripheral blood. The chain uses TRBV13 and TRBJ1-1; D is uncertain. The receptor was isolated from a man in his late teens or twenties who had recovered from COVID-19. The CDR3 region has the DNA TGTGCCAGCAGCTTAGGGCGTTCGCTCACTGAAGCTTTCTTT. This codes for CASSLGRSLTEAFF.